These 9 T cell receptor beta chains were sequenced from one sample in a study of T-cell memory formation after mild COVID-19. MiXCR was run by TCRdb on the 5' RACE reads, yielding one entry per CDR3 protein. The sample carries roughly 89,000 distinct CDR3 sequences, approximately 16% recorded once. Sequencing was done on a sample of PBMCs or a T cell subset sorted from them (not recorded which). The receptors here all came from a man aged 18 to 29 who had mild COVID-19 (a few samples of this study predate the infection). Cell type and time point are not known.

This clonotype is categorized as medium-sized (0.01 to 0.1%). The junction and the germline gene differ at one end; a read error may be behind it. The chain combines TRBV27 with TRBJ2-4; 8 nucleotides agree with TRBD1. Germline CDR1 and CDR2: MNHEY and SMNVEV (reference sequence). CDR3 length: 15 amino acids. CDR3 sequence (DNA): TGTGCCAGCAGCCGACAAAGGGACAGGTCAAATGGTCCGTGCTTC. It encodes CASSRQRDRSNGPCF.

The rearrangement links TRBV4-1 to TRBJ1-1; D not resolved. Trimming left V 2 bases short and J 1 base short, with 11 bases between. The CDR3 contains 15 residues. CDR1 MGHRA and CDR2 YSYEKL come from the germline V gene. CDR3 DNA: TGCGCCAGCAGCCAACCTCCGGACTCGAACACTGAAGCTTTCTTT. It codes for CASSQPPDSNTEAFF.

The sample holds a few counts of this clonotype. The chain is built from TRBV5-4 and TRBJ2-2; D remains unclear. Trimming pared 3 bases from V and 10 bases from J, leaving 10 bases between. The CDR3 has 12 residues. Looked up from germline, CDR1 is SGHNT and CDR2 is YYREEE (reference sequence). Here the CDR3 DNA reads TGTGCCAGCAGCTCGAGCTTGGAGGAGCTGTTTTTT. This encodes CASSSSLEELFF. The variable domain in full, with the rest retrieved from reference TRBV5-4 and TRBJ2-2, is ETGVTQSPTHLIKTRGQQVTLRCSSQSGHNTVSWYQQALGQGPQFIFQYYREEENGRGNFPPRFSGLQFPNYSSELNVNALELDDSALYLCASSSSLEELFFGEGSRLTVL.

This sequence joins TRBV6-6 and TRBJ2-3; D is unclear. V shed 8 bases and J shed 1 base, with 7 bases lying between them. Germline V gives CDR1 MNHNY, CDR2 SVGAGI (reference sequence). The CDR3 covers 12 residues. CDR3 coding DNA: TGTGCCAGCGCTCAGGGCACAGATACGCAGTATTTT. This codes for CASAQGTDTQYF.

The genes are TRBV7-2 and TRBJ2-3; a weak D match, TRBD1 (6 bases). The V and J ends lost 5 bases and 0 bases respectively, with 12 bases between them. Germline loops: CDR1 SGHTA, CDR2 FQGNSA. This CDR3 region has 15 residues. CDR3: CASSGTTGSTDTQYF. CDR3 nucleotides: TGTGCCAGCAGCGGGACCACAGGGAGCACAGATACGCAGTATTTT.

In this sample, this clonotype turned up many times. The chain employs TRBV7-2 and TRBJ2-1; D is possibly TRBD1 (6 bases). V dropped 3 bases and J dropped 6 bases, with 6 bases sitting between them. The CDR3 sequence is 12 residues long. Looked up from germline, CDR1 is SGHTA and CDR2 is FQGNSA. The CDR3: CASSLTGNEQFF. The CDR3 DNA is TGTGCCAGCAGCTTGACAGGCAATGAGCAGTTCTTC.

The CDR3 sequence is CASSLQEGNTGELFF. DNA for the CDR3: TGTGCCAGCAGCTTACAGGAGGGTAACACCGGGGAGCTGTTTTTT. This chain links TRBV7-9 with TRBJ2-2; perhaps TRBD2 as D (6 bases). Germline V gene lookup returns CDR1 SEHNR and CDR2 FQNEAQ (reference sequence). The CDR3 has 15 residues. Trimming removed 2 bases from V and 2 bases from J, with 9 bases in between.

The chain has TRBV12-3 or TRBV12-4 and TRBJ2-1; 9 nucleotides align to TRBD2. J gave up 0 bases and V 0 bases, and 0 bases lay outside the gene matches. There are 16 residues in the CDR3. The DNA of the CDR3 is TGTGCCAGCAGTTTAGCGGGACTAGCCTCCTACAATGAGCAGTTCTTC. This codes for CASSLAGLASYNEQFF.

This clonotype was observed at least ten times. The chain is built from TRBV5-1 and TRBJ2-7; D might be TRBD2 (6 bases). The V end lost 0 bases, the J end lost 5 bases, and 12 bases lay between the germline ends. Germline CDR1 SGHRS, CDR2 YFSETQ. The CDR3 sequence is 14 residues long. The DNA for the CDR3 is TGCGCCAGCAGCTTGGGGAGGGGTCAGGACGAGCAGTACTTC. Residues: CASSLGRGQDEQYF.